These 15 T cell receptor beta chains were sequenced from one sample in a study of CD8 T cells in Susac syndrome. Reverse transcription of about 0.5 to 1 ug RNA was carried out with random hexamers. Using its own MiXCR run on the immunoSEQ multiplex PCR reads, TCRdb lists one record per CDR3 protein. The profile covers 95,000 to 150,000 distinct CDR3 sequences, with about 94% appearing a single time and less than 0.3% taken by the ten largest. The sample was CD8+ T cells from PBMCs. The receptors here all came from a human donor with Susac syndrome.

This clonotype appeared a few times. The genes are TRBV19 and TRBJ2-2; D remains unclear. Trimming removed 8 bases at V and 0 bases at J, with 10 bases between. Germline CDR1 LNHDA, CDR2 SQIVND (reference sequence). The CDR3 loop spans 14 amino acids. The CDR3, as DNA: TGTGCCAGTTCCTACGGAGCGAACACCGGGGAGCTGTTTTTT. Amino acids: CASSYGANTGELFF.

The rearrangement uses TRBV6-5 and TRBJ2-1; no clear D gene. CDR1 and CDR2 from the germline V gene are MNHEY and SVGAGI. The CDR3 loop spans 12 amino acids. Trimming cost V 2 bases and J 7 bases, with 6 bases left between them. CDR3 in DNA: TGTGCCAGCAGTTACCTGGGGAATGAGCAGTTCTTC. Its translation: CASSYLGNEQFF.

This chain links TRBV29-1 with TRBJ2-3; 9 nucleotides line up with TRBD2. V dropped 4 bases and J dropped 2; count of bases not matched to a gene: 16. The CDR3 runs to 18 residues. CDR1 SQVTM and CDR2 ANQGSEA come from the germline V gene. This CDR3 reads CSVAGGLAGPSDTDTQYF. The CDR3 DNA follows: TGCAGCGTTGCTGGTGGTCTAGCGGGGCCGTCCGACACAGATACGCAGTATTTT.

This rearrangement joins TRBV5-6 to TRBJ2-4; D gene unclear. Deletions cut 3 bases from V and 11 bases from J, with 12 bases between. Germline CDR1 SGHDT, CDR2 YYEEEE. The length of the CDR3 is 12 residues. Here the CDR3 reads CASSSRTGFQYF. In DNA, the CDR3 is TGTGCCAGCAGCTCCCGGACCGGGTTTCAGTACTTC.

With regard to this clonotype: No conserved phenylalanine or tryptophan is present at the end of the CDR3, so a read error is the likely explanation. The rearrangement joins TRBV5-4 to TRBJ1-2; the D is unclear. This CDR3 region has 14 residues. Germline assignment: CDR1 SGHNT and CDR2 YYREEE (reference sequence). The V end was cut by 2 bases, the J end by 7 bases, with 15 bases between. The CDR3 spells CASSFNAGAGGYTC. DNA of the CDR3: TGTGCCAGCAGCTTCAATGCGGGCGCGGGTGGCTACACCTGC.

The chain has TRBV6-2 or TRBV6-3 and TRBJ2-1, with 7 bases aligning to TRBD1. CDR1 MNHEY and CDR2 SVGEGT come from the germline V gene. Trimming at V came to 1 base and at J to 10 bases, leaving 4 bases not matched to a gene. This CDR3 region has 13 residues. For the CDR3, the DNA is TGTGCCAGCAGTTACTACAACAGGGGAGAGCAGTTCTTC. Encoded protein: CASSYYNRGEQFF.

This chain uses TRBV6-5 with TRBJ2-6; D gene ambiguous. CDR1 is MNHEY and CDR2 is SVGAGI in the germline V gene. The CDR3 contains 13 residues. V lost 2 bases and J lost 4, with 3 bases in between. The CDR3 DNA reads TGTGCCAGCAGTTACGGCGGGGCCAACGTCCTGACTTTC. Amino acids: CASSYGGANVLTF.

This clonotype has a single count. The V and J genes are TRBV29-1 and TRBJ2-1; 9 bases line up with TRBD1. The CDR3 is 13 residues long. Germline CDR1 SQVTM, CDR2 ANQGSEA. Trimming took 6 bases from V and 7 from J; bases not matched to a gene: 7. CDR3: CSVTGGESNEQFF. DNA of the CDR3: TGCAGCGTCACAGGGGGCGAATCGAATGAGCAGTTCTTC.

The chain joins TRBV20-1 to TRBJ2-7, with 14 bases that match TRBD2. With 3 bases clipped from V and 3 bases from J, the junction kept 4 bases outside the gene matches. Germline loops: CDR1 DFQATT, CDR2 SNEGSKA (reference sequence). This CDR3 contains 15 residues. In nucleotides, the CDR3 is TGCAGTGCTAGTCCCGGGACTAGCGGGGGCTACGAGCAGTACTTC. Translating gives CSASPGTSGGYEQYF.

This chain connects TRBV7-7 to TRBJ2-1; the D is unclear. The germline gives CDR1 SSHAT, CDR2 FNYEAQ (reference sequence). The CDR3 is 15 residues long. V lost 0 bases to trimming and J lost 0 bases, with 6 bases between them. This CDR3 is CASSLALDSYNEQFF. In DNA, the CDR3 is TGTGCCAGCAGCTTAGCGCTCGACTCCTACAATGAGCAGTTCTTC.

This sequence joins TRBV19 and TRBJ2-3, with 8 bases matching TRBD1. The germline V gene encodes CDR1 LNHDA and CDR2 SQIVND (reference sequence). V lost 2 bases, J lost 6 bases, and 7 bases stayed unmatched. The CDR3 is made up of 15 amino acids. The CDR3 loop is CASSIYRDRLDTQYF. The CDR3 DNA reads TGTGCCAGTAGTATATACCGGGACAGGTTGGATACGCAGTATTTT.

The rearrangement links TRBV18 to TRBJ2-4, with D perhaps TRBD2 (6 bases). The V end lost 6 bases, the J end lost 0 bases, and 27 bases lay between the germline ends. Germline V gives CDR1 KGHSH, CDR2 LQKENI. This CDR3 has 20 amino acids. The CDR3 reads CASSLQRQRGEDLAKNIQYF. In nucleotides, the CDR3 is TGTGCCAGCTCGCTCCAACGACAGAGAGGGGAGGACCTAGCCAAAAACATTCAGTACTTC.

V is TRBV18 and J is TRBJ2-5; D not resolved. Germline CDR1 and CDR2: KGHSH and LQKENI. V lost 2 bases and J 0 bases, leaving 16 bases between the germline ends. There are 17 residues in the CDR3. CDR3 protein: CASSPGNGEENQETQYF. The CDR3 region has the DNA TGTGCCAGCTCACCAGGGAACGGTGAGGAGAACCAAGAGACCCAGTACTTC.

This chain joins TRBV5-6 and TRBJ2-5, with D perhaps matching TRBD1 (7 bases). V was shortened by 3 bases and J by 5 bases, with 14 bases between the two germline ends. The germline V gene has CDR1 SGHDT and CDR2 YYEEEE. The CDR3 has 14 residues. In DNA, the CDR3 is TGTGCCAGCAGCTCCCAGGGGGGAAGGGAGACCCAGTACTTC. Encoded protein: CASSSQGGRETQYF.

V gene TRBV3-1 combines with J gene TRBJ2-2; no reliable D call. From germline, CDR1 is LGHDT and CDR2 YNNKEL (reference sequence). The CDR3 extends over 12 amino acids. V lost 1 base, J lost 8 bases, and 5 bases lay in between. The CDR3 region is CASSQVSGELFF. Here the CDR3 DNA reads TGTGCCAGCAGCCAAGTTAGTGGGGAGCTGTTTTTT.